Listed here are 26 T cell receptor beta chains from one sample, sequenced in a study of blood T cell repertoires in COVID-19. Sequencing was performed with immunoSEQ multiplex PCR; in TCRdb, only in-frame clones are kept and a portion is missing. Of about 120,000 clones in the sample, around 89% were seen once. Sample: peripheral blood. These TCRs come from a man between 60 and 70 years old with COVID-19, enrolled during active disease.

V usage is TRBV7-2 and J usage is TRBJ1-3, with D possibly being TRBD1 (6 bases). The V gene's germline CDR1 is SGHTA and CDR2 FQGNSA. The CDR3 runs to 15 residues. V was shortened by 6 bases and J by 2 bases, with 14 bases between the two germline ends. The CDR3 here is CASRDLTGAGNTIYF. The CDR3 coding sequence is TGTGCCAGCAGGGATTTGACAGGAGCTGGAAACACCATATATTTT.

This clone was recorded once. The chain carries TRBV9 and TRBJ1-5; D is unresolved. From germline, CDR1 is SGDLS and CDR2 YYNGEE. This CDR3 has 15 residues. The ends were cut back, 0 bases at V and 0 bases at J, with 7 bases in the middle. The CDR3 sequence: CASSVGEHSNQPQHF. CDR3 coding DNA: TGTGCCAGCAGCGTAGGGGAGCATAGCAATCAGCCCCAGCATTTT. The whole variable domain, remainder taken from reference TRBV9 and TRBJ1-5, is DSGVTQTPKHLITATGQRVTLRCSPRSGDLSVYWYQQSLDQGLQFLIQYYNGEERAKGNILERFSAQQFPDLHSELNLSSLELGDSALYFCASSVGEHSNQPQHFGDGTRLSIL.

This clone has more than one count but fewer than ten. The J gene is TRBJ1-1, the V gene TRBV19; D is ambiguous. CDR3 length: 13 amino acids. Trimming cost V 8 bases and J 1 base, with 11 bases left between them. The germline gives CDR1 LNHDA, CDR2 SQIVND (reference sequence). CDR3 DNA sequence: TGTGCCAGTGTCCATCACAGGAACACTGAAGCTTTCTTT. Translating it yields CASVHHRNTEAFF.

The gene calls are TRBV19 and TRBJ2-1, with D possibly being TRBD2 (6 bases). V was trimmed by 3 bases and J by 10 bases, leaving 13 bases between them. The germline gives CDR1 LNHDA, CDR2 SQIVND (reference sequence). The CDR3 is 13 residues long. The CDR3 is CASSISSRGEQFF. CDR3 nucleotide sequence: TGTGCCAGTAGTATTTCCTCCCGGGGGGAGCAGTTCTTC.

This chain links TRBV2 with TRBJ2-1; unclear D gene. The CDR3 length is 17 residues. Germline loops: CDR1 SNHLY, CDR2 FYNNEI. V was pared by 2 bases and J by 0 bases, with 14 bases between. The CDR3 sequence: CASSESLDTVSYNEQFF. The CDR3 DNA sequence: TGTGCCAGCAGTGAATCCCTTGATACAGTCTCCTACAATGAGCAGTTCTTC.

A remark on this clone: The conserved phenylalanine or tryptophan is not found at the CDR3 terminus, so this likely reflects a read error. Because the CDR3's place on the DNA is in doubt, the DNA is left out and the CDR3 is given as listed by TCRdb. CDR3 protein: CAWSAGQGARGI. The chain carries TRBV30 and TRBJ1-2; the DNA was not used to check the table's D call, TRBD1. Including both end residues, the CDR3 is 12 amino acids long. Germline V gene lookup returns CDR1 GTSNPN and CDR2 SVGIG (reference sequence).

The chain uses TRBV12-3 or TRBV12-4 and TRBJ1-4, with 7 positions matching TRBD1. V lost 8 bases to trimming and J lost 8 bases; unmatched junction nucleotides: 8. This CDR3 comprises 13 residues. CDR3 coding DNA: TGTGCCAGCGGAGGGACAGCCTCAGAAAAACTGTTTTTT. It yields the protein CASGGTASEKLFF.

The genes are TRBV18 and TRBJ1-3, with a possible D match to TRBD1 (5 bases). Germline V gene sequence: CDR1 KGHSH, CDR2 LQKENI. Deletions cut 0 bases from V and 0 bases from J, with 15 bases between. The CDR3 is 18 residues long. The CDR3 region has the DNA TGTGCCAGCTCACCACCCGGGGGGTCGTGGAGCTCTGGAAACACCATATATTTT. It encodes CASSPPGGSWSSGNTIYF.

The gene calls are TRBV11-3 and TRBJ2-1; 13 bases match TRBD2. The germline gives CDR1 SGHNT, CDR2 YENEEA. This CDR3 comprises 16 residues. The J segment lost 9 bases and the V segment lost 1 base, leaving 6 bases of the junction unmatched. The CDR3 region is CASSLGLAGGTVEQFF. The CDR3 DNA follows: TGTGCCAGCAGCTTAGGACTAGCGGGGGGTACCGTTGAGCAGTTCTTC.

This chain links TRBV15 with TRBJ1-2, with D possibly matching TRBD1 (5 bases). Trimming left V 5 bases short and J 8 bases short, with 24 bases between. This CDR3 contains 16 residues. Germline CDR1 and CDR2: LNHNV and YYDKDF (reference sequence). The DNA of the CDR3 is TGTGCCACCAGCTCTCAGGGATCGGAAATTAGAGTCGGCTACACCTTC. Amino acid sequence: CATSSQGSEIRVGYTF.

The chain combines TRBV28 with TRBJ1-1; no reliable D call. Trimming stripped 5 bases from V and 11 bases from J, with 15 bases between. The V gene's germline CDR1 is MDHEN and CDR2 SYDVKM. The CDR3 length is 12 residues. The CDR3 sequence is CASSPKGVLAFF. The CDR3 DNA sequence: TGTGCCAGCAGTCCCAAGGGAGTCTTGGCTTTCTTT.

The chain has TRBV6-1 and TRBJ1-5; 7 bases align to TRBD1. CDR1 is MNHNS and CDR2 is SASEGT in the germline V gene. The CDR3 is made up of 17 amino acids. After removal of 3 bases from V and 4 bases from J, the junction contained 12 bases not matched to a gene. The CDR3 DNA reads as TGTGCCAGCAGTGAGAAAGGACAGGTCCGGACAAATCAGCCCCAGCATTTT. This codes for CASSEKGQVRTNQPQHF.

This chain links TRBV5-6 with TRBJ2-7; 8 bases agree with TRBD1. The V and J ends lost 1 base and 0 bases, in that order; junction bases with no gene match: 3. The CDR3 extends over 15 amino acids. Germline V CDR1 and CDR2: SGHDT, YYEEEE. CDR3 coding DNA: TGTGCCAGCAGCTTGTACGACAGGGGCTCCTACGAGCAGTACTTC. Encoded protein: CASSLYDRGSYEQYF.

This clone was seen a few times. The J gene is TRBJ1-4, the V gene TRBV2; possibly TRBD1 for D (6 bases). Germline V gives CDR1 SNHLY, CDR2 FYNNEI. V was shortened by 4 bases and J by 4 bases, with 13 bases between the two germline ends. There are 15 residues in the CDR3. The CDR3 sequence: CASSVGAGGNEKLFF. In nucleotides, the CDR3 is TGTGCCAGCAGTGTGGGGGCCGGCGGTAATGAAAAACTGTTTTTT. Full variable domain (outside the CDR3, taken from reference TRBV2 and TRBJ1-4): EPEVTQTPSHQVTQMGQEVILRCVPISNHLYFYWYRQILGQKVEFLVSFYNNEISEKSEIFDDQFSVERPDGSNFTLKIRSTKLEDSAMYFCASSVGAGGNEKLFFGSGTQLSVL.

The J gene is TRBJ1-2, the V gene TRBV28, with 7 bases matching TRBD1. The CDR3 length is 15 residues. V lost 3 bases to trimming and J lost 7 bases; unmatched junction nucleotides: 11. CDR1 is MDHEN, CDR2 SYDVKM, per germline. Written as DNA, the CDR3 is TGTGCCAGCAGTTTTGAAGGAGGGGGCGCGATTGGCTACACCTTC. It translates to CASSFEGGGAIGYTF.

The rearrangement links TRBV5-1 to TRBJ2-1; D not certain. The CDR3 consists of 15 residues. Germline V gene data show CDR1 as SGHRS and CDR2 as YFSETQ. With 3 bases removed from V and 0 bases from J, the gap between germline ends came to 10 bases. The CDR3 DNA is TGCGCCAGCAGCTCCCCTACGGGCTCCTACAATGAGCAGTTCTTC. This sequence encodes CASSSPTGSYNEQFF.

The chain links TRBV18 to TRBJ1-2; no clear D. The germline V gene has CDR1 KGHSH and CDR2 LQKENI. The CDR3 spans 15 residues. V was clipped by 2 bases and J by 4 bases, with 14 bases between them. The CDR3 protein is CASSPSIAEPYGYTF. Written as DNA, the CDR3 is TGTGCCAGCTCACCAAGCATAGCAGAACCCTATGGCTACACCTTC.

This sequence joins TRBV28 and TRBJ2-3, with 10 bases aligning to TRBD1. CDR1 MDHEN and CDR2 SYDVKM come from the germline V gene. J gave up 4 bases and V 9 bases, and 4 bases lay outside the gene matches. This CDR3 spans 13 amino acids. CDR3 sequence (DNA): TGTGCCAGTTGGGACAGGGGCCCAGATACGCAGTATTTT. Its translation is CASWDRGPDTQYF.

The V and J genes are TRBV15 and TRBJ2-3; D call uncertain. V lost 3 bases, J lost 1 base, and 11 bases lay in between. The CDR3 runs 15 residues. Looked up from germline, CDR1 is LNHNV and CDR2 is YYDKDF (reference sequence). The CDR3 DNA is TGTGCCACCAGCAGGCCCGGTGTGGGCACAGATACGCAGTATTTT. Its protein is CATSRPGVGTDTQYF.

The chain uses TRBV19 and TRBJ1-1; 10 bases match TRBD1. Germline V gives CDR1 LNHDA, CDR2 SQIVND (reference sequence). V lost 7 bases and J lost 0; bases outside the gene matches: 11. The CDR3 length is 17 residues. CDR3 sequence (DNA): TGTGCCAGTAACTCACGACAGGGGGCGAGGATGAACACTGAAGCTTTCTTT. It is translated as CASNSRQGARMNTEAFF. Drawing the rest from reference TRBV19 and TRBJ1-1, the complete variable domain is DGGITQSPKYLFRKEGQNVTLSCEQNLNHDAMYWYRQDPGQGLRLIYYSQIVNDFQKGDIAEGYSVSREKKESFPLTVTSAQKNPTAFYLCASNSRQGARMNTEAFFGQGTRLTVV.

The chain links TRBV3-1 (or the pseudogene TRBV3-2) to TRBJ1-2; 8 bases are shared with TRBD1. The ends lost 0 bases at V and 10 bases at J; junction bases unmatched: 4. Germline assignment: CDR1 LGHDT and CDR2 YNNKEL (reference sequence). There are 13 residues in the CDR3. CDR3 residues: CASSQDGTGLYTF. CDR3 in DNA: TGTGCCAGCAGCCAAGACGGGACAGGCCTCTACACCTTC.

The J gene is TRBJ2-5, the V gene TRBV9; D perhaps matches TRBD1 (5 bases). The V gene's germline CDR1 is SGDLS and CDR2 YYNGEE. V shed 3 bases and J shed 8 bases, with 17 bases lying between them. The CDR3 sequence is 14 residues long. CDR3 nucleotide sequence: TGTGCCAGCAGCGGACTCCAGGAAGGGGCAACCCAGTACTTC. Its translation: CASSGLQEGATQYF. Together with reference TRBV9 and TRBJ2-5, the CDR3 gives the full variable domain: DSGVTQTPKHLITATGQRVTLRCSPRSGDLSVYWYQQSLDQGLQFLIQYYNGEERAKGNILERFSAQQFPDLHSELNLSSLELGDSALYFCASSGLQEGATQYFGPGTRLLVL.

The chain combines TRBV18 with TRBJ1-2; D is unresolved. Trimming removed 2 bases at V and 13 bases at J, with 14 bases between. CDR1 is KGHSH, CDR2 LQKENI, per germline. The CDR3 has 12 amino acids. CDR3 DNA: TGTGCCAGCTCACCAGTCTACCAGGATGTCACCTTC. Residues: CASSPVYQDVTF.

The rearrangement uses TRBV18 and TRBJ1-4; D remains unclear. V was pared by 0 bases and J by 0 bases, with 5 bases between. The CDR3 covers 15 residues. Germline values: CDR1 KGHSH, CDR2 LQKENI. CDR3 nucleotide sequence: TGTGCCAGCTCACCACCGAGTGCAACTAATGAAAAACTGTTTTTT. The encoded protein is CASSPPSATNEKLFF.

This chain connects TRBV3-1 (or the pseudogene TRBV3-2) to TRBJ2-5; D may be TRBD2 (6 bases). This CDR3 region has 20 residues. Germline V gene sequence: CDR1 LGHDT, CDR2 YNNKEL (reference sequence). The germline V and J ends were trimmed by 2 bases and 3 bases, with 28 bases remaining between them. CDR3: CASSQTEVLPGLRPKETQYF. CDR3 in DNA: TGTGCCAGCAGCCAAACCGAAGTACTACCGGGACTCCGCCCCAAAGAGACCCAGTACTTC.

The chain combines TRBV2 with TRBJ2-5; 7 positions match TRBD1. Germline-derived CDR1 and CDR2 are SNHLY and FYNNEI. The V segment lost 6 bases and the J segment 9 bases; nucleotides outside the gene matches: 7. The CDR3 length is 12 residues. Written as DNA, the CDR3 is TGTGCCAGCAGCACGGGACAGTTGCCCCAGTACTTC. Protein product: CASSTGQLPQYF.